There are a few counts of the clone carrying this T cell receptor (beta chain). Its antigen is not known. The sample is drawn from a study of T cells in Graves' hyperthyroidism and ophthalmopathy. The CDR3 has 13 residues. The V gene's germline CDR1 is LGHNA and CDR2 YSLEER. Losses at the gene ends were 4 bases for V and 6 bases for J; bases not matched to a gene: 4. Study-wide results and caveats: The model foresaw ophthalmopathy a median roughly 6.3 months prior to onset. Most expanded thyroid clonotypes above 0.001 recurred in blood.

Regions amplified from RNA transcripts were the TCR beta CDR3 regions. A first-round RT-PCR of the TCR CDR3 used the HTBI primer set. MiXCR was run by TCRdb on the multiplex PCR reads, yielding one entry per CDR3 protein. In the table there are approximately 300,000 distinct CDR3 sequences, about 17% of which are singletons. Investigators excluded patients with uncontrolled infection, other autoimmune disease, pregnancy or lactation. The material sequenced was blood. The receptor was derived from a woman aged 60-70 years with Graves' ophthalmopathy. V gene TRBV4-3 combines with J gene TRBJ2-7, with TRBD1 matching over 9 bases. The DNA of the CDR3 is TGCGCCAGCAGCCTAGCACAGGGGGCCGAGCAGTACTTC. Its translation: CASSLAQGAEQYF.